The entry that follows covers one T cell receptor beta chain sequence. Its target is not known. Per the germline V gene, CDR1 is GTSNPN and CDR2 is SVGIG (reference sequence). The CDR3 totals 16 residues. Trimming shortened V by 2 bases and J by 4 bases, and 18 bases separated the two germline ends. Repertoires were generated with immunoSEQ multiplex PCR, while TCRdb's copy carries only in-frame clones and drops some. This table holds some 150,000 clones, approximately 86% found once. This sample stems from a study of cytomegalovirus exposure and HLA in healthy donors. Study-level results: With high specificity and sensitivity, the classifier reportedly diagnosed cytomegalovirus status. First-cohort TCR clusters tended to co-occur in the 130 or so validation repertoires, a later analysis found.

This sequence was found in a man between 18 and 29 years old in good health and CMV-seropositive. The rearrangement uses TRBV30 and TRBJ1-5, with D maybe TRBD1 (5 bases). The specimen sequenced was PBMCs. Here the CDR3 DNA reads TGTGCCTGGAGTTACCTCAGGGCAGGGAAGAATCAGCCCCAGCATTTT. Translated: CAWSYLRAGKNQPQHF. Drawing the rest from reference TRBV30 and TRBJ1-5, the complete variable domain is SQTIHQWPATLVQPVGSPLSLECTVEGTSNPNLYWYRQAAGRGLQLLFYSVGIGQISSEVPQNLSASRPQDRQFILSSKKLLLSDSGFYLCAWSYLRAGKNQPQHFGDGTRLSIL.